The present T cell receptor (beta chain) was sequenced within a study of T cell responses to AZD1222 COVID-19 vaccine. The repertoire was sequenced with immunoSEQ multiplex PCR; TCRdb's copy has only in-frame clones and lacks some. The table has under 200,000 clones, approximately 92% seen once. Germline CDR1 LNHDA, CDR2 SQIVND (reference sequence). Trimming removed 7 bases from V and 2 bases from J; junction bases left unmatched: 4. The CDR3 has 14 amino acids. The clonotype comes from an adult who received the MenACWY meningococcal vaccine as a control. The material sequenced was peripheral blood, taken 28 days after the second dose of the MenACWY control vaccine. The rearrangement uses TRBV19 and TRBJ2-7, with TRBD2 identical over 11 bases. CDR3 DNA: TGTGCCAGTACCAAGACTAGCGGGACCTACGAGCAGTACTTC. Its protein is CASTKTSGTYEQYF.